The 22 T cell receptor beta chains given below trace back to one sample, sequenced in a study of cytomegalovirus exposure and HLA in healthy donors. Only in-frame clones appear in the TCRdb table, and some are missing; sequencing was by immunoSEQ multiplex PCR. The sample shows roughly 70,000 clones, around 97% of them seen only once. Sequencing was performed on PBMCs. All receptors come from a man aged 18 to 29 in good health and CMV-seronegative.

The chain is built from TRBV18 and TRBJ2-1; D is possibly TRBD2 (5 bases). The CDR3 consists of 14 residues. The V and J ends lost 6 bases and 1 base respectively, with 10 bases between them. Germline-derived CDR1 and CDR2 are KGHSH and LQKENI. The CDR3 sequence: CASSQTGSYNEQFF. The CDR3 DNA reads as TGTGCCAGCTCGCAGACGGGGTCCTACAATGAGCAGTTCTTC.

The chain carries TRBV6-5 and TRBJ1-1; maybe TRBD1 (5 bases). Trimming removed 2 bases at V and 9 bases at J, with 13 bases between. This CDR3 has 13 amino acids. Germline V lookup: CDR1 MNHEY, CDR2 SVGAGI. Written as DNA, the CDR3 is TGTGCCAGCAGTTACGGAAAGGACAACAAAGCTTTCTTT. Residues: CASSYGKDNKAFF.

This clone was seen just once. The chain employs TRBV6-5 and TRBJ2-1; 9 bases align to TRBD1. The CDR3 sequence is 16 residues long. The junction had 3 bases not matched to a gene; V was cut back by 0 bases and J by 3 bases. Germline lookup yields CDR1 MNHEY and CDR2 SVGAGI. The CDR3 nucleotides read TGTGCCAGCAGTTACTCGGGACAGGGAGGCTACAATGAGCAGTTCTTC. Its translation: CASSYSGQGGYNEQFF.

The chain recombines TRBV7-8 with TRBJ2-1; 7 bases agree with TRBD2. With 5 bases clipped from V and 6 bases from J, the junction kept 7 bases outside the gene matches. The germline CDR1 and CDR2 sequences are SGHVS and FQNEAQ. The CDR3 totals 14 residues. This chain's CDR3 is CASSRDYPPNEQFF. DNA of the CDR3: TGTGCCAGCAGCCGGGACTATCCACCCAATGAGCAGTTCTTC. The full variable domain, rest sourced from reference TRBV7-8 and TRBJ2-1, is GAGVSQSPRYKVAKRGQDVALRCDPISGHVSLFWYQQALGQGPEFLTYFQNEAQLDKSGLPSDRFFAERPEGSVSTLKIQRTQQEDSAVYLCASSRDYPPNEQFFGPGTRLTVL.

The rearrangement links TRBV5-1 to TRBJ2-5; a weak D match, TRBD1 (6 bases). The germline V gene encodes CDR1 SGHRS and CDR2 YFSETQ. The germline V and J ends were trimmed by 0 bases and 3 bases, with 12 bases remaining between them. This CDR3 is built from 15 residues. CDR3 nucleotides: TGCGCCAGCAGCTTGGCCTTGGACAGCGAAGAGACCCAGTACTTC. The encoded protein is CASSLALDSEETQYF.

The chain has TRBV18 and TRBJ1-4; no firm D call. The CDR3 totals 15 residues. CDR1 is KGHSH and CDR2 is LQKENI in the germline V gene. Trimming took off 2 bases at V and 8 bases at J, with 15 bases between the two ends. The DNA for the CDR3 is TGTGCCAGCTCACCAAATGGTGCTGTCGGGGAAAAACTGTTTTTT. This translates into CASSPNGAVGEKLFF. Looking up the rest from reference TRBV18 and TRBJ1-4 gives the full variable domain: NAGVMQNPRHLVRRRGQEARLRCSPMKGHSHVYWYRQLPEEGLKFMVYLQKENIIDESGMPKERFSAEFPKEGPSILRIQQVVRGDSAAYFCASSPNGAVGEKLFFGSGTQLSVL.

Only one count was recorded for this clone. This chain links TRBV7-9 with TRBJ1-1; a possible D gene is TRBD1 (5 bases). Germline CDR1 and CDR2: SEHNR and FQNEAQ (reference sequence). This CDR3 region has 14 residues. The ends were cut back, 3 bases at V and 5 bases at J, with 13 bases in the middle. The CDR3 DNA sequence: TGTGCCAGCAGCTTCGGCAGGGCAAGTACTGAAGCTTTCTTT. Translating gives CASSFGRASTEAFF.

The chain links TRBV5-6 to TRBJ1-2; D is uncertain. The CDR3 extends over 14 amino acids. Trimming cost V 0 bases and J 4 bases, with 10 bases left between them. CDR1 is SGHDT and CDR2 is YYEEEE in the germline V gene. The CDR3 bases are TGTGCCAGCAGCTTGGCAATGGCCGTCTATGGCTACACCTTC. This codes for CASSLAMAVYGYTF.

The chain couples TRBV13 to TRBJ2-3; D not resolved. CDR3 length: 13 amino acids. Trimming took 5 bases from V and 0 from J, leaving 6 bases between them. Germline CDR1 reads PRHDT; CDR2 reads FYEKMQ (reference sequence). CDR3 amino acids: CASSPLSTDTQYF. The DNA for the CDR3 is TGTGCCAGCAGCCCACTTAGCACAGATACGCAGTATTTT. The full variable domain, completed using reference TRBV13 and TRBJ2-3, is AAGVIQSPRHLIKEKRETATLKCYPIPRHDTVYWYQQGPGQDPQFLISFYEKMQSDKGSIPDRFSAQQFSDYHSELNMSSLELGDSALYFCASSPLSTDTQYFGPGTRLTVL.

This sequence joins TRBV7-2 and TRBJ1-1, with 7 bases lining up with TRBD1. After removal of 2 bases from V and 1 base from J, the junction contained 7 bases not matched to a gene. The CDR3 totals 16 residues. CDR1 is SGHTA and CDR2 is FQGNSA in the germline V gene. CDR3 sequence reads: CASSLWATGSNTEAFF. The CDR3 DNA follows: TGTGCCAGCAGCTTATGGGCGACAGGGTCGAACACTGAAGCTTTCTTT.

A note on this clone: Additional DNA sequences in this sample encode the identical CDR3. This rearrangement joins TRBV10-3 to TRBJ2-1; 9 nucleotides agree with TRBD1. Germline V gene lookup returns CDR1 ENHRY and CDR2 SYGVKD. CDR3 length: 13 residues. Losses at the gene ends were 6 bases for V and 7 bases for J; bases not matched to a gene: 4. CDR3 coding DNA: TGTGCCATCAGGAGGACAGGGGATAATGAGCAGTTCTTC. Translation gives CAIRRTGDNEQFF.

This chain uses TRBV19 with TRBJ1-5; D gene uncertain. Germline CDR1 LNHDA, CDR2 SQIVND (reference sequence). This CDR3 has 15 residues. V dropped 3 bases and J dropped 4 bases, with 13 bases sitting between them. The CDR3 DNA reads as TGTGCCAGTAGTATTCGCGAGAAACCGAATCAGCCCCAGCATTTT. Amino acid sequence: CASSIREKPNQPQHF.

This sequence joins TRBV10-3 and TRBJ1-2; the D gene is possibly TRBD1 (6 bases). The CDR3 runs 11 residues. Per germline, CDR1 ENHRY and CDR2 SYGVKD. The V end lost 6 bases, the J end lost 6 bases, and 8 bases lay between the germline ends. Written as DNA, the CDR3 is TGTGCCATCAGAGGGGACAATGGCTACACCTTC. It codes for CAIRGDNGYTF.

The chain couples TRBV6-1 to TRBJ1-2; D unresolved. The V gene lost 5 bases and the J gene lost 7 bases, with 5 bases spanning the gap. The V gene's germline CDR1 is MNHNS and CDR2 SASEGT. The CDR3 has 10 residues. For the CDR3, the DNA is TGTGCCAGCAGTCATAGTGGCTACACCTTC. Translation: CASSHSGYTF.

The rearrangement links TRBV27 to TRBJ1-2; TRBD1 aligns across 10 bases. Germline V CDR1 and CDR2: MNHEY, SMNVEV (reference sequence). This CDR3 is 14 amino acids long. V dropped 4 bases and J dropped 7; count of bases not matched to a gene: 6. CDR3 sequence: CASSSGTGVGGYTF. In DNA, the CDR3 is TGTGCCAGCAGTTCCGGGACAGGGGTTGGTGGCTACACCTTC.

The chain is built from TRBV5-1 and TRBJ1-1; a possible D gene is TRBD1 (5 bases). CDR1 is SGHRS and CDR2 is YFSETQ in the germline V gene. Trimming shortened V by 0 bases and J by 7 bases, and 13 bases separated the two germline ends. CDR3 length equals 14 residues. CDR3: CASSLAAGRSEAFF. The CDR3, as DNA: TGCGCCAGCAGCTTGGCCGCAGGGCGAAGTGAAGCTTTCTTT.

In this sample, this clone turned up a few times. J is TRBJ2-3 and V is TRBV19, with a tentative D call TRBD2 (5 bases). The CDR3 contains 14 residues. V was clipped by 7 bases and J by 1 base, with 12 bases between them. Looked up from germline, CDR1 is LNHDA and CDR2 is SQIVND (reference sequence). CDR3 in amino acids: CASNEGRGTDTQYF. As DNA, the CDR3 is TGTGCCAGTAATGAAGGGAGAGGCACAGATACGCAGTATTTT.

The J gene is TRBJ2-1, the V gene TRBV27; 10 bases fit TRBD2. The CDR3 consists of 14 residues. Germline CDR1 reads MNHEY; CDR2 reads SMNVEV (reference sequence). With V trimmed by 5 bases and J by 6 bases, 4 bases remained unmatched. CDR3 loop: CASSLAGAPNEQFF. The CDR3 DNA reads TGTGCCAGCAGTCTAGCGGGAGCCCCCAATGAGCAGTTCTTC.

The rearrangement joins TRBV27 to TRBJ2-7; perhaps TRBD1 as D (5 bases). Per the germline V gene, CDR1 is MNHEY and CDR2 is SMNVEV (reference sequence). There are 16 residues in the CDR3. The V end was cut by 6 bases, the J end by 2 bases, with 20 bases between. This CDR3 is CASSTKQAIDPYEQYF. CDR3 nucleotides: TGTGCCAGCAGCACCAAACAGGCTATCGATCCCTACGAGCAGTACTTC.

The genes are TRBV28 and TRBJ2-5; maybe TRBD1 (5 bases). Trimming removed 5 bases from V and 4 bases from J, with 20 bases in between. The germline V gene has CDR1 MDHEN and CDR2 SYDVKM. CDR3 length equals 16 residues. The CDR3 DNA sequence: TGTGCCAGCAGTCGACGACGGACACAAATGGGAGAGACCCAGTACTTC. It is translated as CASSRRRTQMGETQYF.

The V call is TRBV4-2, the J call TRBJ2-1, with D tentatively TRBD1 (6 bases). The V end lost 0 bases, the J end lost 4 bases, and 10 bases lay between the germline ends. Germline V gene data show CDR1 as LGHNA and CDR2 as YNFKEQ. The CDR3 spans 15 residues. The CDR3 region is CASSQEQGSYNEQFF. CDR3 DNA: TGTGCCAGCAGCCAAGAACAGGGCTCATACAATGAGCAGTTCTTC.

The chain joins TRBV9 to TRBJ1-5; D call uncertain. The V and J ends lost 3 bases and 2 bases respectively, with 27 bases between them. This CDR3 contains 20 residues. Germline CDR1 and CDR2: SGDLS and YYNGEE. The CDR3 sequence is CASSGGGSQMVGFGNQPQHF. The CDR3 nucleotides are TGTGCCAGCAGCGGCGGAGGCTCACAAATGGTCGGGTTCGGCAATCAGCCCCAGCATTTT.